This T cell receptor (beta chain) was identified during a study of monozygotic twins with inflammatory bowel disease. Regarding the study as a whole: Relative to healthy twins, IBD patients had fewer clonotypes in common with others, a gap that was especially apparent with disease activity.

Note on this clonotype: Its antigen is still unknown.

CDR1 is MNHNS and CDR2 is SASEGT in the germline V gene. The CDR3 contains 14 residues. TCRdb reanalyzed the 5' RACE reads and collapses them to one entry per CDR3 protein, without DNA. This sample contains hundreds of thousands of distinct CDR3 sequences. Sequenced: blood. V and J are TRBV6-1 and TRBJ2-7; without DNA, the TCRdb call of TRBD1 cannot be checked. The clonotype comes from a human donor with ulcerative colitis or Crohn's disease, or a healthy co-twin of an affected twin (not recorded which). The CDR3 spells CASSEGDGHYEQYF.